This T cell receptor (beta chain) was profiled in a study of identical twins. Study conclusions and caveats: It was cross-sectional statistical analysis, not following the same donors, that the conclusions relied on.

This clonotype was counted between two and nine times. The antigen remains unidentified. CDR1 and CDR2 from the germline V gene are KGHSH and LQKENI. CDR3 length equals 14 residues. The V segment lost 2 bases and the J segment 8 bases; nucleotides outside the gene matches: 8. Through template switching, a universal primer site was introduced, and the cDNA contained unique molecular identifiers. TCRdb re-analysed the 5' RACE reads in MiXCR, keeping a single row per CDR3 protein. The sample holds 400,000 to 550,000 distinct CDR3 sequences; 20% to 30% are singletons and the top ten take approximately 2.9%. The sample also formed part of further work on T cells expressing NK-cell markers. That publication notes: Anti-gamma-delta TCR antibody use in several experiments restricted sorting to alpha-beta TCR T cells.

Sequencing input: CD4+ T cells sorted from blood. The rearrangement joins TRBV18 to TRBJ1-2, with 7 positions matching TRBD1. This TCR was sampled from a woman aged 18-29 years in good health. The CDR3 DNA is TGTGCCAGCTCACCATTCCTAGGGGGCGACGGCTACACCTTC. Amino acids: CASSPFLGGDGYTF.